Listed below are T cell receptor beta chains from one sample, sequenced in a study of shared clonotypes between healthy human individuals. Only in-frame clones appear in the TCRdb table, and some are missing; sequencing was by immunoSEQ multiplex PCR. This table holds 650,000 to 800,000 clones, about 91% found once. The sequencing input was naive CD8+ T cells sorted from blood. The origin of the receptors is a man aged 25 to 40 in good health. The CDR3 runs from the conserved cysteine through the conserved F or W. D genes are given only for firm matches. The listing skips clone size in some rows; elsewhere it reads once, few, many or a size class.

CDR3: CASSQDGLGQGADTEAFF
DNA: TGCGCCAGCAGCCAAGATGGTCTGGGACAGGGGGCGGACACTGAAGCTTTCTTT
size: -
J: TRBJ1-1
D: TRBD1
V: TRBV4-1

CDR3: CASGLLAGGWYEQYF
DNA: TGTGCTAGTGGTTTGTTAGCGGGAGGATGGTACGAGCAGTACTTC
size: -
J: TRBJ2-7
D: TRBD2
V: TRBV12-5

CDR3: CASSQGLAGSYEQYF
DNA: TGTGCCAGCAGCCAAGGACTAGCGGGCTCCTACGAGCAGTACTTC
size: -
J: TRBJ2-7
D: TRBD2
V: TRBV14

CDR3: CASSSKQGDFDQPQHF
DNA: TGTGCCAGCAGTTCTAAACAGGGGGACTTCGATCAGCCCCAGCATTTT
size: -
J: TRBJ1-5
D: TRBD1
V: TRBV28

CDR3: CASSLWDRGYNEQFF
DNA: TGTGCCAGCAGCTTATGGGACAGGGGTTACAATGAGCAGTTCTTC
size: -
J: TRBJ2-1
D: TRBD1
V: TRBV11-2

CDR3: CASSPWGGSVNEQFF
DNA: TGTGCCAGCAGCCCCTGGGGAGGATCAGTCAATGAGCAGTTCTTC
size: once
J: TRBJ2-1
D: -
V: TRBV6-5

CDR3: CASSLGQGDGDTQYF
DNA: TGTGCCAGCAGCTTAGGACAGGGTGATGGAGATACGCAGTATTTT
size: -
J: TRBJ2-3
D: TRBD1
V: TRBV7-9

CDR3: CASSYGLAGETGELFF
DNA: TGTGCCAGCAGTTACGGGCTAGCGGGAGAAACCGGGGAGCTGTTTTTT
size: -
J: TRBJ2-2
D: TRBD2
V: TRBV6-5

CDR3: CASRGRTGGLYEKLFF
DNA: TGTGCCAGCAGAGGGAGGACAGGCGGGTTATATGAAAAACTGTTTTTT
size: -
J: TRBJ1-4
D: TRBD1
V: TRBV28

CDR3: CATRLMDGSDQPQHF
DNA: TGTGCCACCCGTCTGATGGACGGATCGGATCAGCCCCAGCATTTT
size: -
J: TRBJ1-5
D: -
V: TRBV19

CDR3: CASSFNLEIYEQYF
DNA: TGTGCCAGCAGCTTTAACCTAGAAATCTACGAGCAGTACTTC
size: -
J: TRBJ2-7
D: -
V: TRBV7-2

CDR3: CASSLLAGGLYNEQFF
DNA: TGTGCCAGCAGCCTCTTAGCGGGAGGACTATACAATGAGCAGTTCTTC
size: once
J: TRBJ2-1
D: TRBD2
V: TRBV7-3

CDR3: CASSTLLHRENQPQHF
DNA: TGTGCCAGTAGTACCCTGTTGCACAGGGAAAATCAGCCCCAGCATTTT
size: -
J: TRBJ1-5
D: -
V: TRBV19

CDR3: CASSLGAGGRTGELFF
DNA: TGTGCCAGCAGCTTAGGGGCGGGAGGACGCACCGGGGAGCTGTTTTTT
size: -
J: TRBJ2-2
D: TRBD2
V: TRBV7-6

CDR3: CASSLEGLAGHYEQYF
DNA: TGCGCCAGCAGCTTGGAGGGACTAGCGGGACACTACGAGCAGTACTTC
size: -
J: TRBJ2-7
D: TRBD2
V: TRBV5-1

CDR3: CATSVSSTEAFF
DNA: TGTGCCACCAGCGTATCAAGTACTGAAGCTTTCTTT
size: -
J: TRBJ1-1
D: -
V: TRBV15

CDR3: CASSLLAGGNGYTF
DNA: TGTGCCAGCAGTTTATTGGCGGGGGGAAATGGCTACACCTTC
size: -
J: TRBJ1-2
D: -
V: TRBV28